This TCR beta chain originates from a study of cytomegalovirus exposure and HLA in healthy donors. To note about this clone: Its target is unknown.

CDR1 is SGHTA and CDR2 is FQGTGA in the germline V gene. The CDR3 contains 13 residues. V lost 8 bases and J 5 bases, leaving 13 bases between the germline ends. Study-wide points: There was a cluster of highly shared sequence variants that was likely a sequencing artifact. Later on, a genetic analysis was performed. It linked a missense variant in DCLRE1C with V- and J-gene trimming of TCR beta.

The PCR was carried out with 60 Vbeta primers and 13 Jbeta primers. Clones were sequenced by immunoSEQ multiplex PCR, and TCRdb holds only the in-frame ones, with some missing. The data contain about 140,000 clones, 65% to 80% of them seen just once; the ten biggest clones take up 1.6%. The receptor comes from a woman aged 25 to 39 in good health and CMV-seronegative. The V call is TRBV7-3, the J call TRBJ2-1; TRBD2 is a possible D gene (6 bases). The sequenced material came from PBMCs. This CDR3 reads CASGRGSNNEQFF. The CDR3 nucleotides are TGTGCCAGCGGCCGGGGGAGCAACAATGAGCAGTTCTTC.